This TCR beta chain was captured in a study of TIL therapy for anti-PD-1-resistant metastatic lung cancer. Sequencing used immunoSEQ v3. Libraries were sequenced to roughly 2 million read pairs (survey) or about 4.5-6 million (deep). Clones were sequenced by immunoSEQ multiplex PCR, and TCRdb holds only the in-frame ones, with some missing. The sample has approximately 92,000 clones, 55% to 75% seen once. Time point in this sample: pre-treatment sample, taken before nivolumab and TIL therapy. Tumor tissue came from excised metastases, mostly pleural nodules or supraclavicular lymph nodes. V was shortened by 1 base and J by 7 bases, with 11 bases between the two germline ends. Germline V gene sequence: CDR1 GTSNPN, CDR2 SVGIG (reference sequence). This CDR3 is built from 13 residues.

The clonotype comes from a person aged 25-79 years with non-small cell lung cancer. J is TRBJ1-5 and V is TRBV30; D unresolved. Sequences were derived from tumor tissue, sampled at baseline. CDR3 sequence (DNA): TGTGCCTGGAGTGCTCAAGGTGCCCAGCCCCAGCATTTT. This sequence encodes CAWSAQGAQPQHF.